The source of this T cell receptor (beta chain) is a study of blood T cells in healthy people across ages. Trimming stripped 7 bases from V and 4 bases from J, with 16 bases between. CDR1 and CDR2 from the germline V gene are SNHLY and FYNNEI. The CDR3 covers 14 residues. A second 7 to 11 cycle PCR used barcoded and J-beta primers. Each of the cDNA molecules was tagged by a template-switch adaptor with 12 random nucleotides. TCRdb re-called the 5' RACE reads with MiXCR, one entry per CDR3 protein. The sample has some 1.5 million distinct CDR3 sequences; 25% to 30% are singletons. As to this clonotype: Its cognate antigen is unknown.

Overall study results and limits: Older age coincided with a roughly linear decline in TCR beta diversity per million T cells.

The rearrangement uses TRBV2 and TRBJ1-1; D possibly corresponds to TRBD1 (6 bases). The sample comprised blood. This clonotype was sampled from a woman aged 25 to 39 in good health. For the CDR3, the DNA is TGTGCCAGCACTGGGCAGGGGATTGGCACTGAAGCTTTCTTT. Translation gives CASTGQGIGTEAFF.